This TCR beta chain comes out of a study of T cells in Graves' hyperthyroidism and ophthalmopathy. Per germline, CDR1 LNHDA and CDR2 SQIVND (reference sequence). The CDR3 is made up of 16 amino acids. V was clipped by 5 bases and J by 3 bases; unmatched bases: 7. From RNA transcripts, TCR beta CDR3 regions were amplified. The HTBI set primed first-round TCR CDR3 RT-PCR. TCRdb called the multiplex PCR reads again in MiXCR, with one record for every CDR3 protein. The repertoire consists of approximately 600,000 distinct CDR3 sequences, with 13% to 15% occurring once and the leading ten covering 7.1%. This clonotype was seen at least ten times. Orbital computed tomography, thyroid ultrasound, serum thyroxine and TRAb, and clinical symptoms together informed the diagnoses.

The sample was blood. The genes are TRBV19 and TRBJ2-7; 13 bases line up with TRBD2. The TCR was taken from a woman between 18 and 29 years old with Graves' ophthalmopathy. CDR3 bases: TGTGCCAGTAGTGACACACTAGCGGGAGGGAGCTACGAGCAGTACTTC. Protein sequence: CASSDTLAGGSYEQYF.